The 25 T cell receptor beta chains presented below share a single source sample, sequenced in a study of T cells in Graves' hyperthyroidism and ophthalmopathy. Researchers took RNA transcripts and amplified the TCR beta CDR3 regions from them. HTBI primers were employed in a first-round RT-PCR of the TCR CDR3. TCRdb itself ran the multiplex PCR reads through MiXCR, one entry per CDR3 protein. This sample yields around 700,000 distinct CDR3 sequences, of which under 20% are seen a single time; roughly 17% belongs to the top ten. Material: blood. These receptors all come from a woman between 45 and 60 years old with Graves' hyperthyroidism that later progressed to Graves' ophthalmopathy.

CDR3 nucleotides: TGCAGTGCGGCCGATAGAACAAACCCCTACAATGAGCAGTTCTTC. As protein: CSAADRTNPYNEQFF. The gene calls are TRBV20-1 and TRBJ2-1; D gene uncertain. The CDR3 extends over 15 amino acids. Germline CDR1 and CDR2: DFQATT and SNEGSKA (reference sequence). V dropped 6 bases and J dropped 2 bases, with 17 bases sitting between them.

This clonotype was observed many times. CDR3 in amino acids: CASSESSKGDRDNEQFF. CDR3 in DNA: TGTGCCAGCAGTGAGTCGTCTAAGGGGGATCGGGACAATGAGCAGTTCTTC. The chain uses TRBV2 and TRBJ2-1, with D possibly TRBD1 on 6 matching bases. The CDR3 runs 17 residues. In germline, CDR1 is SNHLY, CDR2 FYNNEI. The V end was cut by 3 bases, the J end by 5 bases, with 20 bases between.

This rearrangement joins TRBV9 to TRBJ2-7; D might be TRBD1 (5 bases). CDR3 length: 11 amino acids. The V gene's germline CDR1 is SGDLS and CDR2 YYNGEE. V was pared by 4 bases and J by 7 bases, with 9 bases between. The CDR3 sequence: CASSHGAEQYF. CDR3 in DNA: TGTGCCAGCAGCCATGGGGCGGAGCAGTACTTC.

There are a few counts of this clonotype. The gene calls are TRBV6-1 and TRBJ1-6; the D gene is possibly TRBD1 (5 bases). The germline V gene encodes CDR1 MNHNS and CDR2 SASEGT. Trimming shortened V by 8 bases and J by 9 bases, and 14 bases separated the two germline ends. The CDR3 consists of 13 residues. CDR3 bases: TGTGCCAGCCGCCGGGGCGAGGGTTCACCCCTCCACTTT. Residues: CASRRGEGSPLHF.

At least ten counts were recorded for this clonotype. This sequence joins TRBV12-3 or TRBV12-4 and TRBJ1-5; tentatively, D is TRBD1 (6 bases). The CDR3 contains 16 residues. Trimming shortened V by 4 bases and J by 2 bases, and 15 bases separated the two germline ends. This CDR3 is CASSYTGTRGNQPQHF. CDR3 sequence (DNA): TGTGCCAGCAGTTACACAGGGACGAGAGGCAATCAGCCCCAGCATTTT.

This clonotype came up a few times. The V and J genes are TRBV4-1 and TRBJ1-1, with D uncertain. The CDR3 runs to 13 residues. The germline V gene encodes CDR1 MGHRA and CDR2 YSYEKL. The V gene lost 3 bases and the J gene lost 6 bases, with 11 bases spanning the gap. CDR3: CASSQFRDAEAFF. DNA of the CDR3: TGCGCCAGCAGCCAGTTTCGCGACGCTGAAGCTTTCTTT.

This clonotype came up many times. The chain carries TRBV5-8 and TRBJ1-4; D gene unclear. V was clipped by 1 base and J by 5 bases, with 9 bases between them. CDR3 size: 14 residues. In germline, CDR1 is SGHTS, CDR2 YDEGEE. The CDR3 DNA is TGTGCCAGCAGCTTGAGAGGGATAAATGAAAAACTGTTTTTT. The encoded protein is CASSLRGINEKLFF.

The gene calls are TRBV29-1 and TRBJ2-5; no reliable D call. V was pared by 3 bases and J by 5 bases, with 10 bases between. Germline V gene lookup returns CDR1 SQVTM and CDR2 ANQGSEA. CDR3 length equals 12 residues. CDR3 loop: CSVEVVRETQYF. The CDR3 DNA is TGCAGCGTTGAGGTGGTTCGGGAGACCCAGTACTTC.

This clonotype was picked up many times. This chain uses TRBV5-4 with TRBJ1-4; 9 bases are shared with TRBD1. Trimming removed 4 bases from V and 8 bases from J; junction bases left unmatched: 9. Germline V gene lookup returns CDR1 SGHNT and CDR2 YYREEE (reference sequence). The CDR3 has 15 amino acids. The CDR3 region is CASSPRQGGEEKLFF. The CDR3 DNA reads TGTGCCAGCAGCCCCCGACAGGGGGGCGAAGAAAAACTGTTTTTT.

The J gene is TRBJ2-1, the V gene TRBV11-2, with TRBD2 as a possible D gene (6 bases). Trimming shortened V by 10 bases and J by 1 base, and 17 bases separated the two germline ends. CDR3 length: 15 amino acids. Germline V gene data show CDR1 as SGHAT and CDR2 as FQNNGV. The CDR3: CATRGGGSSYNEQFF. CDR3 coding DNA: TGTGCCACCCGAGGTGGGGGGAGTTCCTACAATGAGCAGTTCTTC.

This chain links TRBV12-3 or TRBV12-4 with TRBJ2-4, with 7 bases fitting TRBD1. J lost 0 bases, V lost 6 bases, and 2 bases had no gene match. This CDR3 is built from 14 residues. The CDR3 DNA reads TGTGCCAGCAGCCGACAGGGAGCCAAAAACATTCAGTACTTC. Translation: CASSRQGAKNIQYF.

This clonotype was observed at least ten times. This rearrangement joins TRBV2 to TRBJ2-3, with 11 bases that match TRBD2. The germline gives CDR1 SNHLY, CDR2 FYNNEI. The V and J ends lost 3 bases and 1 base, in that order; junction bases with no gene match: 12. This CDR3 has 19 amino acids. The CDR3 spells CASSDRTSGGLLRTDTQYF. Here the CDR3 DNA reads TGTGCCAGCAGTGATCGTACTAGCGGGGGCCTCCTACGCACAGATACGCAGTATTTT.

This clonotype was found a few times. This sequence joins TRBV4-1 and TRBJ2-1, with D possibly TRBD1 on 6 matching bases. The CDR3 is made up of 13 amino acids. Germline CDR1 reads MGHRA; CDR2 reads YSYEKL. Trimming removed 6 bases from V and 2 bases from J, with 8 bases in between. The CDR3 here is CASRGAAYNEQFF. DNA for the CDR3: TGCGCCAGCAGGGGGGCCGCCTACAATGAGCAGTTCTTC.

The CDR3 sequence: CASSPLVDSYEQYF. The CDR3 DNA follows: TGTGCCAGCAGTCCCCTAGTTGACTCCTACGAGCAGTACTTC. The rearrangement joins TRBV27 to TRBJ2-7; no firm D call. The CDR3 spans 14 residues. V was cut by 5 bases and J by 0 bases, with 11 bases left in between. Germline CDR1 and CDR2: MNHEY and SMNVEV (reference sequence).

Only a few counts were recorded for this clonotype. This sequence joins TRBV24-1 and TRBJ1-5, with unresolved D. V lost 7 bases to trimming and J lost 1 base, with 10 bases between them. Germline CDR1 is KGHDR and CDR2 is SFDVKD. The length of the CDR3 is 14 residues. For the CDR3, the DNA is TGTGCCACCAGCGGGGTGGGGAGCAATCAGCCCCAGCATTTT. It translates to CATSGVGSNQPQHF.

The CDR3, as DNA: TGTGCCAGCAGCCATAAAACCTCAGGATTTTCTGGAAACACCATATATTTT. Translating it yields CASSHKTSGFSGNTIYF. This chain links TRBV16 with TRBJ1-3; no clear D. CDR1 and CDR2 from the germline V gene are KGHSY and FQNENV. V gave up 3 bases and J gave up 1 base, with 16 bases separating them. This CDR3 is 17 amino acids long.

V is TRBV6-1 and J is TRBJ1-6; possibly TRBD1 for D (5 bases). CDR1 and CDR2 (germline): MNHNS, SASEGT. CDR3 length equals 16 residues. V dropped 7 bases and J dropped 9 bases, with 22 bases sitting between them. CDR3 DNA: TGTGCCAGCACCGCCCGTTTTGTCAGGGAAAGTTCACCCCTCCACTTT. Protein product: CASTARFVRESSPLHF.

The gene calls are TRBV3-1 and TRBJ2-1, with TRBD1 identical over 11 bases. The V gene end was trimmed by 5 bases and the J gene end by 7 bases; junction bases not matched to a gene: 13. Germline-derived CDR1 and CDR2 are LGHDT and YNNKEL (reference sequence). The CDR3 has 17 amino acids. The CDR3 here is CASSDYYRTGGHNEQFF. CDR3 DNA: TGTGCCAGCAGCGATTATTACAGGACAGGGGGCCATAATGAGCAGTTCTTC.

Details on this clonotype: This may come from a read error, since a much larger clone is one base off. The chain has TRBV30 and TRBJ1-6, with D hard to call. Per the germline V gene, CDR1 is GTSNPN and CDR2 is SVGIG (reference sequence). The V end was cut by 4 bases, the J end by 7 bases, with 8 bases between. The length of the CDR3 is 12 residues. The CDR3 DNA reads as TGTGCCTGGACCCCGGGCAATTCACCCCTCCACTTT. Amino acids: CAWTPGNSPLHF.

The chain combines TRBV11-2 with TRBJ1-1; weak D call: TRBD1 (5 bases). The CDR3 loop spans 15 amino acids. V dropped 3 bases and J dropped 7 bases, with 18 bases sitting between them. The V gene's germline CDR1 is SGHAT and CDR2 FQNNGV. CDR3: CASSLNTPGPFEAFF. Here the CDR3 DNA reads TGTGCCAGCAGCTTGAACACCCCAGGGCCGTTTGAAGCTTTCTTT. The variable domain in full, completed from reference TRBV11-2 and TRBJ1-1, reads EAGVAQSPRYKIIEKRQSVAFWCNPISGHATLYWYQQILGQGPKLLIQFQNNGVVDDSQLPKDRFSAERLKGVDSTLKIQPAKLEDSAVYLCASSLNTPGPFEAFFGQGTRLTVV.

This clonotype was seen a handful of times. The CDR3 region has the DNA TGCAGTGCTGGAACAGGTCCCTACGAGCAGTACTTC. Translation gives CSAGTGPYEQYF. This sequence joins TRBV20-1 and TRBJ2-7; a weak D match, TRBD1 (5 bases). The germline gives CDR1 DFQATT, CDR2 SNEGSKA (reference sequence). CDR3 length: 12 residues. The V end lost 5 bases, the J end lost 2 bases, and 10 bases lay between the germline ends.

The chain is built from TRBV7-9 and TRBJ2-2, with TRBD2 as a possible D gene (6 bases). The V gene lost 6 bases and the J gene lost 3 bases, with 14 bases spanning the gap. Germline assignment: CDR1 SEHNR and CDR2 FQNEAQ (reference sequence). This CDR3 comprises 15 residues. In nucleotides, the CDR3 is TGTGCCAGCAGGATACGGGACTCCTACACCGGGGAGCTGTTTTTT. Its translation: CASRIRDSYTGELFF.

The chain couples TRBV12-3 or TRBV12-4 to TRBJ1-2; D unclear. The CDR3 spans 12 residues. Between the trimmed V and J ends, which lost 7 bases and 6 bases, there was a span of 12 bases. For the CDR3, the DNA is TGTGCCAGCAAACGCAAAGGACATGGCTACACCTTC. This encodes CASKRKGHGYTF.

A single count supports this clonotype. CDR3 loop: CASTPEWSSYNEQFF. The CDR3 region has the DNA TGTGCCAGCACCCCCGAGTGGAGCTCCTACAATGAGCAGTTCTTC. The V and J genes are TRBV6-1 and TRBJ2-1; D remains unclear. V lost 7 bases and J lost 0, with 13 bases in between. The CDR3 totals 15 residues. Germline V CDR1 and CDR2: MNHNS, SASEGT.

The V and J genes are TRBV19 and TRBJ1-5; possible D gene TRBD1, 5 bases. Germline V gives CDR1 LNHDA, CDR2 SQIVND (reference sequence). The V and J ends lost 1 base and 5 bases respectively, with 12 bases between them. The CDR3 spans 15 residues. DNA for the CDR3: TGTGCCAGTAGTATAGCTGACGGGGGGTATCAGCCCCAGCATTTT. It specifies CASSIADGGYQPQHF.